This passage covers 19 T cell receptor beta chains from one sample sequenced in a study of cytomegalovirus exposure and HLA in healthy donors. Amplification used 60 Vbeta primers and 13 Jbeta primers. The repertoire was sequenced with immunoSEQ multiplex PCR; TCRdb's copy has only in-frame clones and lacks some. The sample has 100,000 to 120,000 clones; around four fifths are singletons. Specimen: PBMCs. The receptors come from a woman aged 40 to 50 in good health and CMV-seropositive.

This CDR3 reads CASRLQDSSYEQYF. The CDR3 DNA reads TGTGCCAGCAGACTACAGGACAGCTCCTACGAGCAGTACTTC. The V gene is TRBV27, the J gene TRBJ2-7; D might be TRBD1 (6 bases). CDR1 MNHEY and CDR2 SMNVEV come from the germline V gene (reference sequence). V dropped 6 bases and J dropped 0 bases, with 12 bases sitting between them. The CDR3 length is 14 residues.

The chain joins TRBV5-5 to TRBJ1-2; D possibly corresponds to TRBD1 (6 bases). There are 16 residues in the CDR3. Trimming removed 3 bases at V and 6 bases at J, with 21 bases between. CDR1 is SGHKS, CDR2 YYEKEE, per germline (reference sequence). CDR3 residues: CASSSQTWGRGDGYTF. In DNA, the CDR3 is TGTGCCAGCAGCTCCCAAACCTGGGGCAGGGGAGATGGCTACACCTTC.

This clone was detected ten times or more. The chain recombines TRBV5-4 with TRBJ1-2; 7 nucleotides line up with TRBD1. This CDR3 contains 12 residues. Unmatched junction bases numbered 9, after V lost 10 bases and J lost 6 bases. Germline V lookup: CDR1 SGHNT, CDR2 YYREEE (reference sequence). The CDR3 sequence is CAGRQGIDGYTF. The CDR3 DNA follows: TGTGCCGGTAGACAGGGAATCGATGGCTACACCTTC.

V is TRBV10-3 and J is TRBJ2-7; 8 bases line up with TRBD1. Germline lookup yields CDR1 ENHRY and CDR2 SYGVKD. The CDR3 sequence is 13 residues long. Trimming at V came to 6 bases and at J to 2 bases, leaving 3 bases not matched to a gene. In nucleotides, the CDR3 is TGTGCCATCAGAGGACAGGGAACCTACGAGCAGTACTTC. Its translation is CAIRGQGTYEQYF.

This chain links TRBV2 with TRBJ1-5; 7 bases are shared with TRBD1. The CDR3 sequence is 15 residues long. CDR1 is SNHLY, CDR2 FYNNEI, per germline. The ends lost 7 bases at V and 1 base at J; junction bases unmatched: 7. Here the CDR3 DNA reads TGTGCCAGCACCTTCGAGACAGGGAGCAATCAGCCCCAGCATTTT. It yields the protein CASTFETGSNQPQHF.

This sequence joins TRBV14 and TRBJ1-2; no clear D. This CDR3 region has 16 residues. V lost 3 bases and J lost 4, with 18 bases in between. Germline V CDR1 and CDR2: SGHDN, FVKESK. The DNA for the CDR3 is TGTGCCAGCAGCCATCTCGGGGTCCCGCTTGGCTATGGCTACACCTTC. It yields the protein CASSHLGVPLGYGYTF.

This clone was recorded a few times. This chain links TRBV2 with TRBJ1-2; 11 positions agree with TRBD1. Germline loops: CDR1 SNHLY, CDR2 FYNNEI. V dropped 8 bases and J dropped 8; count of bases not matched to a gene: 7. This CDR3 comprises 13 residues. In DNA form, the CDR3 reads TGTGCCAGCTCCAGGACAGGGGGCGAAGGCTACACCTTC. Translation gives CASSRTGGEGYTF. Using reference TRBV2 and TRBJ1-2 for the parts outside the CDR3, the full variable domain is EPEVTQTPSHQVTQMGQEVILRCVPISNHLYFYWYRQILGQKVEFLVSFYNNEISEKSEIFDDQFSVERPDGSNFTLKIRSTKLEDSAMYFCASSRTGGEGYTFGSGTRLTVV.

The CDR3 DNA reads as TGTGCCAGCAGCAAAGAAAGGGGTAGCACAGATACGCAGTATTTT. Residues: CASSKERGSTDTQYF. The J gene is TRBJ2-3, the V gene TRBV21-1; TRBD1 is taken as the D call from the table, unchecked against the DNA. TRBV21-1 is a pseudogene. This CDR3 has 15 residues.

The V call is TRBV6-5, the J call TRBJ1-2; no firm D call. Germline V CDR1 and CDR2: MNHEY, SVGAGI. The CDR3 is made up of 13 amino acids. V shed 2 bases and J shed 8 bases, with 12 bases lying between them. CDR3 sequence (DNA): TGTGCCAGCAGTTACGGGGAGGATTGGGGCTACACCTTC. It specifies CASSYGEDWGYTF.

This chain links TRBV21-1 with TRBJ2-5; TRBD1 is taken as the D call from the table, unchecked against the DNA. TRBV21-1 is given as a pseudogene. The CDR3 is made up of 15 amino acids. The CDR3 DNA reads TGTGCCAGCAGCACCAACCGGGACAGTGGAGAGACCCAGTACTTC. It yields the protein CASSTNRDSGETQYF.

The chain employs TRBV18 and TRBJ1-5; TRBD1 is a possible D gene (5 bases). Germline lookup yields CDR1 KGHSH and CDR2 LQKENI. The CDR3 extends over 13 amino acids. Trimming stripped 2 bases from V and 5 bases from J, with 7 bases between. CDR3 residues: CASSPGRDQPQHF. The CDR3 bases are TGTGCCAGCTCACCAGGCAGGGATCAGCCCCAGCATTTT. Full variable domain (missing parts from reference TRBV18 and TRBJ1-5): NAGVMQNPRHLVRRRGQEARLRCSPMKGHSHVYWYRQLPEEGLKFMVYLQKENIIDESGMPKERFSAEFPKEGPSILRIQQVVRGDSAAYFCASSPGRDQPQHFGDGTRLSIL.

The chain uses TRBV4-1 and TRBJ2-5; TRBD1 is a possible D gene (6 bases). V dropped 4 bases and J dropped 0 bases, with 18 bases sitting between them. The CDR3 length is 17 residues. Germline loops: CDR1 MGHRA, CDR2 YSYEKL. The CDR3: CASSRGWGRTDQETQYF. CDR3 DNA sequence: TGCGCCAGCAGCCGGGGGTGGGGTAGGACAGACCAAGAGACCCAGTACTTC.

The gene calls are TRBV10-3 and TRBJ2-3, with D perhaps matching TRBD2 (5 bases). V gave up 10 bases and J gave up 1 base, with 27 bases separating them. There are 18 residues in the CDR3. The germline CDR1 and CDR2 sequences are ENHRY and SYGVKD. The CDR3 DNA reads TGTGCCACTCGCGGACCGGGATCCCCACCACTCCGCACAGATACGCAGTATTTT. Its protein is CATRGPGSPPLRTDTQYF.

The CDR3 is CASSPQGNQPQHF. The CDR3 nucleotides are TGTGCCAGCAGTCCCCAGGGGAATCAGCCCCAGCATTTT. The genes are TRBV6-5 and TRBJ1-5; D might be TRBD1 (6 bases). Trimming took 5 bases from V and 4 from J, leaving 9 bases between them. Germline assignment: CDR1 MNHEY and CDR2 SVGAGI. There are 13 residues in the CDR3.

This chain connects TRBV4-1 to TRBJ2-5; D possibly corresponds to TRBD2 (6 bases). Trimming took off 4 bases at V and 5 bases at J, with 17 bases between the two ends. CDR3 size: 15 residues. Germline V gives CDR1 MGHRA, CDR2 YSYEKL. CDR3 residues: CASSLLSGGWETQYF. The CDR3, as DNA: TGCGCCAGCAGCCTACTTTCTGGGGGGTGGGAGACCCAGTACTTC.

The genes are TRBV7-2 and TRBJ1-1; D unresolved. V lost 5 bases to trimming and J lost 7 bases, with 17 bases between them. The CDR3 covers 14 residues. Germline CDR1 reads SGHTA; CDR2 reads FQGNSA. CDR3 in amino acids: CASSLRFLTDEAFF. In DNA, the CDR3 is TGTGCCAGCAGCCTCCGGTTCTTAACAGATGAAGCTTTCTTT. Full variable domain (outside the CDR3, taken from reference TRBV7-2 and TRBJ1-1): GAGVSQSPSNKVTEKGKDVELRCDPISGHTALYWYRQSLGQGLEFLIYFQGNSAPDKSGLPSDRFSAERTGGSVSTLTIQRTQQEDSAVYLCASSLRFLTDEAFFGQGTRLTVV.

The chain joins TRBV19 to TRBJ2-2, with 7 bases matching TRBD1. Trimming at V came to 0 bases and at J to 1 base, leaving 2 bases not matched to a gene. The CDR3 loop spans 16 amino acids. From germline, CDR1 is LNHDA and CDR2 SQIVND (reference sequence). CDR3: CASSIEAGGNTGELFF. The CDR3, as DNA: TGTGCCAGTAGTATAGAGGCAGGGGGGAACACCGGGGAGCTGTTTTTT.

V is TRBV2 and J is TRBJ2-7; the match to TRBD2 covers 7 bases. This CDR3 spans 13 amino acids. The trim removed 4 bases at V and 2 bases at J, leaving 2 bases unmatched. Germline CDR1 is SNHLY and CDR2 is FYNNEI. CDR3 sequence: CASSGEGPYEQYF. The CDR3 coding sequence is TGTGCCAGCAGTGGGGAGGGCCCCTACGAGCAGTACTTC.

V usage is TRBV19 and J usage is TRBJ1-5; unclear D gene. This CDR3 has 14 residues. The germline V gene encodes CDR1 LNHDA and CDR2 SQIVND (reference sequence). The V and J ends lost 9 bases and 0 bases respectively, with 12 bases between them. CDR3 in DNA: TGTGCCAGCAGACCCCGGGGTAGCAATCAGCCCCAGCATTTT. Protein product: CASRPRGSNQPQHF.